These 21 T cell receptor beta chains were all obtained from the same sample, sequenced in a study of blood T cell repertoires in COVID-19. Measured with immunoSEQ multiplex PCR; TCRdb has only the in-frame clones, and not every one. The data show under 200,000 clones, with about 87% seen just once and 2% to 3% held by the top ten. The specimen was peripheral blood. The origin of the receptors is an elderly woman with COVID-19, enrolled during active disease.

J is TRBJ1-3 and V is TRBV5-1; 10 bases are shared with TRBD1. V dropped 4 bases and J dropped 3; count of bases not matched to a gene: 4. The germline V gene has CDR1 SGHRS and CDR2 YFSETQ. The length of the CDR3 is 15 residues. Here the CDR3 reads CASSPGQGNGNTIYF. CDR3 coding DNA: TGCGCCAGCAGCCCGGGACAGGGGAATGGAAACACCATATATTTT.

The chain carries TRBV7-9 and TRBJ2-2; D uncertain. CDR1 is SEHNR and CDR2 is FQNEAQ in the germline V gene (reference sequence). V lost 2 bases to trimming and J lost 7 bases, with 8 bases between them. The CDR3 is 13 amino acids. For the CDR3, the DNA is TGTGCCAGCAGCTTAAATGGAGTCGGGGAGCTGTTTTTT. Amino acids: CASSLNGVGELFF.

This chain joins TRBV7-2 and TRBJ2-7; 12 positions agree with TRBD2. The CDR3 has 18 residues. Germline CDR1 and CDR2: SGHTA and FQGNSA. The ends lost 1 base at V and 1 base at J; junction bases unmatched: 8. The CDR3 spells CASSLGLAGVGASYEQYF. CDR3 in DNA: TGTGCCAGCAGCTTAGGACTAGCGGGAGTCGGTGCATCCTACGAGCAGTACTTC.

This clone was found a few times. The CDR3 DNA reads as TGTGCCAGCAGCCAAGATTCCGTGTCTTACTACGAGCAGTACTTC. Residues: CASSQDSVSYYEQYF. The chain combines TRBV14 with TRBJ2-7; no clear D gene. Germline-derived CDR1 and CDR2 are SGHDN and FVKESK. There are 15 residues in the CDR3. V shed 0 bases and J shed 3 bases, with 12 bases lying between them. Full variable domain (missing parts from reference TRBV14 and TRBJ2-7): EAGVTQFPSHSVIEKGQTVTLRCDPISGHDNLYWYRRVMGKEIKFLLHFVKESKQDESGMPNNRFLAERTGGTYSTLKVQPAELEDSGVYFCASSQDSVSYYEQYFGPGTRLTVT.

This clone was detected a few times. The chain employs TRBV3-1 (or the pseudogene TRBV3-2) and TRBJ2-1; possible D gene TRBD1, 5 bases. The CDR3 is 12 amino acids. V lost 0 bases, J lost 12 bases, and 9 bases lay in between. Germline CDR1 LGHDT, CDR2 YNNKEL (reference sequence). The CDR3 DNA sequence: TGTGCCAGCAGCCAAGATGAAGGGGTGCAGTTCTTC. It encodes CASSQDEGVQFF.

J is TRBJ1-1 and V is TRBV29-1, with 9 positions matching TRBD1. Per the germline V gene, CDR1 is SQVTM and CDR2 is ANQGSEA. The junction had 3 bases not matched to a gene; V was cut back by 3 bases and J by 4 bases. The CDR3 consists of 13 residues. The CDR3 DNA sequence: TGCAGCGTTGAGGGACAGGGAGGCACTGAAGCTTTCTTT. This codes for CSVEGQGGTEAFF.

The chain combines TRBV6-1 with TRBJ1-1; TRBD1 might be the D (6 bases). Per germline, CDR1 MNHNS and CDR2 SASEGT. CDR3 length equals 13 residues. Trimming removed 3 bases from V and 4 bases from J, with 9 bases in between. CDR3 residues: CASSEGTLTEAFF. The CDR3 DNA is TGTGCCAGCAGTGAGGGGACACTCACTGAAGCTTTCTTT.

DNA for the CDR3: TGTGCCAGCAGCCAAACAGGCCCAAATTCACCCCTCCACTTT. Amino acid sequence: CASSQTGPNSPLHF. The gene calls are TRBV3-1 (or the pseudogene TRBV3-2) and TRBJ1-6; D might be TRBD1 (5 bases). Trimming removed 2 bases from V and 7 bases from J, with 9 bases in between. Germline V lookup: CDR1 LGHDT, CDR2 YNNKEL (reference sequence). The CDR3 is 14 residues long.

The chain links TRBV7-6 to TRBJ1-4; 7 bases align to TRBD1. The CDR3 loop spans 15 amino acids. The V gene end was trimmed by 5 bases and the J gene end by 5 bases; junction bases not matched to a gene: 8. The V gene's germline CDR1 is SGHVS and CDR2 FNYEAQ. This CDR3 is CASSPRTGGNEKLFF. Here the CDR3 DNA reads TGTGCCAGCAGCCCCCGGACAGGTGGAAATGAAAAACTGTTTTTT.

This chain connects TRBV25-1 to TRBJ1-4; D is unresolved. The CDR3 loop spans 14 amino acids. Germline V gene data show CDR1 as MGHDK and CDR2 as SYGVNS. Between the trimmed V and J ends, which lost 1 base and 8 bases, there was a span of 11 bases. The CDR3 DNA is TGTGCCAGCAGTGAATTCGGCGGAGGCGAAAAACTGTTTTTT. Its protein product is CASSEFGGGEKLFF.

This clone was picked up one time. CDR3 loop: CASSSSGVSTDTQYF. CDR3 bases: TGTGCCAGCAGCTCTAGCGGAGTCAGCACAGATACGCAGTATTTT. This chain uses TRBV28 with TRBJ2-3; 7 bases are a match to TRBD2. CDR1 MDHEN and CDR2 SYDVKM come from the germline V gene. J lost 0 bases, V lost 6 bases, and 6 bases had no gene match. The CDR3 has 15 residues.

The chain uses TRBV19 and TRBJ2-1; TRBD2 matches at 10 bases. With V trimmed by 3 bases and J by 4 bases, 3 bases remained unmatched. Germline values: CDR1 LNHDA, CDR2 SQIVND (reference sequence). This CDR3 contains 15 residues. The CDR3 DNA reads as TGTGCCAGTAGTATGACTAGCGGGCTTTACAATGAGCAGTTCTTC. This gives the protein CASSMTSGLYNEQFF.

The chain carries TRBV6-1 and TRBJ1-6, with 7 bases that match TRBD1. Unmatched junction bases numbered 13, after V lost 4 bases and J lost 10 bases. The CDR3 extends over 16 amino acids. Germline-derived CDR1 and CDR2 are MNHNS and SASEGT. CDR3 sequence reads: CASSAPQGQGYSPLHF. DNA for the CDR3: TGTGCCAGCAGTGCCCCACAGGGGCAAGGGTACTCACCCCTCCACTTT.

The V call is TRBV7-2, the J call TRBJ2-5; TRBD1 matches at 8 bases. This CDR3 is 14 amino acids long. Looked up from germline, CDR1 is SGHTA and CDR2 is FQGNSA. Trimming removed 5 bases from V and 2 bases from J; junction bases left unmatched: 4. The CDR3 loop reads CASSPDRGQETQYF. CDR3 in DNA: TGTGCCAGCAGCCCCGACAGGGGTCAAGAGACCCAGTACTTC.

The CDR3 reads CASSLTGTGGSFAYTF. CDR3 sequence (DNA): TGTGCCAGCAGCTTGACGGGGACAGGGGGCTCCTTTGCCTACACCTTC. The chain uses TRBV5-4 and TRBJ1-2; 12 positions agree with TRBD1. This CDR3 has 16 amino acids. With 1 base clipped from V and 10 bases from J, the junction kept 11 bases outside the gene matches. Germline V gene sequence: CDR1 SGHNT, CDR2 YYREEE (reference sequence).

The DNA for the CDR3 is TGCAGCGTTGATGAGGGTTACACTGAAGCTTTCTTT. This encodes CSVDEGYTEAFF. The genes are TRBV29-1 and TRBJ1-1; the D is unclear. This CDR3 comprises 12 residues. CDR1 and CDR2 (germline): SQVTM, ANQGSEA. Deletions cut 3 bases from V and 3 bases from J, with 8 bases between.

This chain links TRBV6-2 or TRBV6-3 with TRBJ1-1; D is unclear. The germline gives CDR1 MNHEY, CDR2 SVGEGT. Trimming took off 4 bases at V and 0 bases at J, with 6 bases between the two ends. This CDR3 has 13 amino acids. CDR3 in amino acids: CASSSLLNTEAFF. In DNA form, the CDR3 reads TGTGCCAGCAGTTCCCTCCTGAACACTGAAGCTTTCTTT.

The chain has TRBV7-6 and TRBJ2-1; D call uncertain. Germline V gene data show CDR1 as SGHVS and CDR2 as FNYEAQ. Trimming removed 1 base from V and 4 bases from J, with 5 bases in between. This CDR3 spans 13 amino acids. The CDR3 region has the DNA TGTGCCAGCAGCTTAGGCGCGTACAATGAGCAGTTCTTC. Its translation: CASSLGAYNEQFF.

This CDR3 reads CASSLDRNTEAFF. As DNA, the CDR3 is TGTGCCAGCAGCTTAGACAGGAACACTGAAGCTTTCTTT. The genes are TRBV13 and TRBJ1-1; D remains ambiguous. CDR3 length: 13 residues. From germline, CDR1 is PRHDT and CDR2 FYEKMQ (reference sequence). V was clipped by 1 base and J by 1 base, with 4 bases between them. Based on the CDR3 plus reference TRBV13 and TRBJ1-1, the full variable domain is AAGVIQSPRHLIKEKRETATLKCYPIPRHDTVYWYQQGPGQDPQFLISFYEKMQSDKGSIPDRFSAQQFSDYHSELNMSSLELGDSALYFCASSLDRNTEAFFGQGTRLTVV.

V gene TRBV6-5 combines with J gene TRBJ2-4; no clear D. V dropped 5 bases and J dropped 7 bases, with 12 bases sitting between them. Germline-derived CDR1 and CDR2 are MNHEY and SVGAGI. The CDR3 has 13 amino acids. The CDR3 DNA sequence: TGTGCCAGCAGTATCACGGTTGAGAACATTCAGTACTTC. Translating it yields CASSITVENIQYF.

The rearrangement joins TRBV12-3 or TRBV12-4 to TRBJ1-5; D remains unclear. Trimming removed 3 bases from V and 4 bases from J, with 7 bases in between. This CDR3 region has 13 residues. The CDR3, as DNA: TGTGCCAGCAGTTTTACTACAAATCAGCCCCAGCATTTT. Translating it yields CASSFTTNQPQHF.